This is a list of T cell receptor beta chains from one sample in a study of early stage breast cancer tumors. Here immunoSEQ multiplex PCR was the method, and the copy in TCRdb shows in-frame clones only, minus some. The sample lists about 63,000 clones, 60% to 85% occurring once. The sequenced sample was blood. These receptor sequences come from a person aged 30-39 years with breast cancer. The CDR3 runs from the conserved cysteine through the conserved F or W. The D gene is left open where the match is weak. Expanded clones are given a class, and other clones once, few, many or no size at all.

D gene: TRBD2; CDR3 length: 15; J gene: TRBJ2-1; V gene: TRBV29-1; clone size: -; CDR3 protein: CSVRSGSGRKDEQFF; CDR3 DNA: TGCAGCGTCCGATCTGGTAGCGGGAGGAAGGATGAGCAGTTCTTC
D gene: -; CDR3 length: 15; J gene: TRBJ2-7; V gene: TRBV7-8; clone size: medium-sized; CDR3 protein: CASSLYQGPSWEQYF; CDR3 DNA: TGTGCCAGCAGCTTATATCAGGGCCCATCATGGGAGCAGTACTTC
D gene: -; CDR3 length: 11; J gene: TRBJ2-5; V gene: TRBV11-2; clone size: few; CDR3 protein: CASSWGETQYF; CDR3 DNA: TGTGCCAGCAGCTGGGGGGAGACCCAGTACTTC
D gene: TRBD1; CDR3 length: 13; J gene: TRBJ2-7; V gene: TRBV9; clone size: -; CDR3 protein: CASSVGTGNTQYF; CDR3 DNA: TGTGCCAGCAGCGTCGGGACAGGGAACACGCAGTACTTC
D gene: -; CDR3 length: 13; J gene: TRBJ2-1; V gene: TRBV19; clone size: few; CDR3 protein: CASTTDFNNEQFF; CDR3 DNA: TGTGCCAGTACCACGGACTTTAACAATGAGCAGTTCTTC
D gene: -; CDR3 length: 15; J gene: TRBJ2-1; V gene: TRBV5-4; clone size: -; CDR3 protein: CASSTDSPAYNEQFF; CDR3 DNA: TGTGCCAGCAGCACGGACAGCCCAGCCTACAATGAGCAGTTCTTC
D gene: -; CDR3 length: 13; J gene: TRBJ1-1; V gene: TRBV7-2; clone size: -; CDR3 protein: CASSFSRTTEAFF; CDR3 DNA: TGTGCCAGCAGCTTCAGCAGGACCACTGAAGCTTTCTTT
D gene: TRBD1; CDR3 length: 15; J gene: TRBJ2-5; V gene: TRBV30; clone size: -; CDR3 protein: CAWKPGQGVAETQYF; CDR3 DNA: TGTGCCTGGAAACCGGGACAGGGGGTAGCAGAGACCCAGTACTTC
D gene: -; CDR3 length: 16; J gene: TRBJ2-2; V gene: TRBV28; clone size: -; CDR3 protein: CASSSLLLGKAGELFF; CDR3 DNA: TGTGCCAGCAGTTCCCTCCTTTTAGGGAAAGCCGGGGAGCTGTTTTTT
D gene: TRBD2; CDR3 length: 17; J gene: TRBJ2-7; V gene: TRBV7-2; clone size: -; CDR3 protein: CASSFLPGLAEIYEQYF; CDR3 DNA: TGTGCCAGCAGTTTTCTCCCTGGACTAGCGGAGATCTACGAGCAGTACTTC
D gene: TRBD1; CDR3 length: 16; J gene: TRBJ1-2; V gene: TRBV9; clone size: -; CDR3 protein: CASSVGGTGGPYGYTF; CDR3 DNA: TGTGCCAGCAGCGTAGGAGGGACAGGGGGCCCCTATGGCTACACCTTC
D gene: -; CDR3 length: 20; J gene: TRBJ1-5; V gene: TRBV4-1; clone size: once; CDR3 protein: CASSQGAVAGALNSNQPQHF; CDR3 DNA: TGCGCCAGCAGCCAAGGAGCGGTGGCAGGGGCTCTAAATAGCAATCAGCCCCAGCATTTT
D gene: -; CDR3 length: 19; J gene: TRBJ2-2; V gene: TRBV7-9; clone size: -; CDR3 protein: CASRPSTASVGRNTGELFF; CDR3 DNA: TGTGCCAGCAGACCCTCTACGGCCTCGGTTGGGAGAAACACCGGGGAGCTGTTTTTT
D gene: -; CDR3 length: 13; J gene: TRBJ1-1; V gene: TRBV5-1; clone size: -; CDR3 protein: CASSEYGVTEAFF; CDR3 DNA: TGCGCCAGCTCTGAATATGGGGTCACTGAAGCTTTCTTT
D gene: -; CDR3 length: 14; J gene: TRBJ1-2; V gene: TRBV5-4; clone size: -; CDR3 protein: CASSFPLGGRGYTF; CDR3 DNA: TGTGCCAGCAGCTTCCCCCTGGGGGGAAGGGGCTACACCTTC
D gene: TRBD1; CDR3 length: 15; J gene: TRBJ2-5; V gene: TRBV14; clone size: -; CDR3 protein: CASSPSLVGGETQYF; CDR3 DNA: TGTGCCAGCAGCCCCTCCCTGGTAGGGGGCGAGACCCAGTACTTC
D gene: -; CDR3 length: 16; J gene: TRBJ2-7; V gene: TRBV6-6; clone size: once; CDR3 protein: CASSLGGTTGFYEQYF; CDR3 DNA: TGTGCCAGCAGTTTAGGTGGGACTACAGGGTTCTACGAGCAGTACTTC
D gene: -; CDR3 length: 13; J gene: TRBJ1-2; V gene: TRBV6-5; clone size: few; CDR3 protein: CASSLGADGGYTF; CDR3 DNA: TGTGCCAGCAGCCTGGGGGCGGACGGTGGCTACACCTTC
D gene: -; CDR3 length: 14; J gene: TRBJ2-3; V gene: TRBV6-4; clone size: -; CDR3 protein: CASSDAGGTDTQYF; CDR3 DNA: TGTGCCAGCAGTGACGCAGGGGGCACAGATACGCAGTATTTT
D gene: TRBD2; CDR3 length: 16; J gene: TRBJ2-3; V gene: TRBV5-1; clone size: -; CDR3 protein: CASSPYGLAGTDTQYF; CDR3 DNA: TGCGCCAGCAGCCCCTACGGACTAGCGGGCACAGATACGCAGTATTTT
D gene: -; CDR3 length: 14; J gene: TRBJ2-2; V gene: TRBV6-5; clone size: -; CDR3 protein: CASSYGGATGELFF; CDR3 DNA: TGTGCCAGCAGTTACGGAGGGGCGACCGGGGAGCTGTTTTTT
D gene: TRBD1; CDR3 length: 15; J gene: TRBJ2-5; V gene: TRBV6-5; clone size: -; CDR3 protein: CASRRTGALQETQYF; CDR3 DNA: TGTGCCAGCCGAAGAACAGGGGCACTTCAAGAGACCCAGTACTTC
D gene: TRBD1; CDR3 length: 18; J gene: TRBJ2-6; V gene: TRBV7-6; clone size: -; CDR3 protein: CASSLAQGAISGANVLTF; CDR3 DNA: TGTGCCAGCAGCTTAGCACAGGGGGCCATATCTGGGGCCAACGTCCTGACTTTC
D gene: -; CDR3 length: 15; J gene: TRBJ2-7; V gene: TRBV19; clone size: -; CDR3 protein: CASIQQAGGPYEQYF; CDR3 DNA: TGTGCCAGTATCCAACAAGCTGGGGGACCCTACGAGCAGTACTTC
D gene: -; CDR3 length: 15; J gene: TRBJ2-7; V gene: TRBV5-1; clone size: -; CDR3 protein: CASSLEVGGLDEQYF; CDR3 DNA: TGCGCCAGCAGCTTGGAGGTAGGCGGTCTGGACGAGCAGTACTTC
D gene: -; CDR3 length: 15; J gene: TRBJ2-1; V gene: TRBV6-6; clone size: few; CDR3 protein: CASSYPPHGYNEQFF; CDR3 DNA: TGTGCCAGCAGTTACCCACCCCACGGATACAATGAGCAGTTCTTC
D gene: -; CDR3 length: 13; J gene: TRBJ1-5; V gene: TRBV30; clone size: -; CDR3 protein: CAWGLSSNQPQHF; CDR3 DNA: TGTGCCTGGGGCCTGTCTAGCAATCAGCCCCAGCATTTT
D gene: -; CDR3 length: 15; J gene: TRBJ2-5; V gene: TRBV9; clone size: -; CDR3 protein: CASSPTGDRGATQYF; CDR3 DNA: TGTGCCAGCAGCCCAACGGGGGACCGCGGGGCAACCCAGTACTTC
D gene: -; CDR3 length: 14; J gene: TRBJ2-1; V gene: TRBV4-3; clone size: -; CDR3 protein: CASSQRGAYNEQFF; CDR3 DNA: TGCGCCAGCAGCCAACGAGGAGCCTACAATGAGCAGTTCTTC
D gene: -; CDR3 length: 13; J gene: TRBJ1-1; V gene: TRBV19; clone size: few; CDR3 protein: CASTLIGNTEAFF; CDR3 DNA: TGTGCCAGTACCCTCATCGGGAACACTGAAGCTTTCTTT
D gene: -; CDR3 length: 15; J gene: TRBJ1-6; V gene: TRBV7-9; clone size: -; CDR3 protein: CASSPLSELNSPLHF; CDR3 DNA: TGTGCCAGCAGCCCTTTGTCCGAATTAAATTCACCCCTCCACTTT
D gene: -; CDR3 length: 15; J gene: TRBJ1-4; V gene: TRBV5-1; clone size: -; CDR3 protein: CASSLDASRNEKLFF; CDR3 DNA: TGCGCCAGCAGCTTGGACGCCAGCCGTAATGAAAAACTGTTTTTT
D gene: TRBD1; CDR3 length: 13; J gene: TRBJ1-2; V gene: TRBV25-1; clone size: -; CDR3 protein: CASSELDRGGYTF; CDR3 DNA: TGTGCCAGCAGTGAACTCGACAGGGGAGGCTACACCTTC
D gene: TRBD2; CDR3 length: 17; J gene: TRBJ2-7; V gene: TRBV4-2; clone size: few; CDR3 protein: CASSQDTRGTSEYEQYF; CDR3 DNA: TGTGCCAGCAGCCAAGATACCCGCGGGACTAGCGAGTACGAGCAGTACTTC
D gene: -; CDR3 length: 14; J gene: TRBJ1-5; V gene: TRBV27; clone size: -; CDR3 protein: CASSLGTLHQPQHF; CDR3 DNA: TGTGCCAGCAGTCTTGGGACACTGCATCAGCCCCAGCATTTT
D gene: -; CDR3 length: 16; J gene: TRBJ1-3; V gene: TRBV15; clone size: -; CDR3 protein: CATSREVPGSGNTIYF; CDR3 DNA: TGTGCCACCAGCAGAGAGGTACCAGGGTCTGGAAACACCATATATTTT
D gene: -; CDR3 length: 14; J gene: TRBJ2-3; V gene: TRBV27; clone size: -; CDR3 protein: CASSLWQHTDTQYF; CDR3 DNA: TGTGCCAGCAGTTTGTGGCAGCACACAGATACGCAGTATTTT
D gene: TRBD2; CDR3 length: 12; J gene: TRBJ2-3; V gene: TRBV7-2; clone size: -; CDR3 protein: CAILPYGRAIYF; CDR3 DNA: TGTGCCATTCTCCCATACGGGAGGGCCATTTATTTT
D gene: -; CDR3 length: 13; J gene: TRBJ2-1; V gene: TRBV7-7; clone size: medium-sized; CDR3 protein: CASSLNQGHEQFF; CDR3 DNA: TGTGCCAGCAGCTTGAACCAGGGCCATGAGCAGTTCTTC
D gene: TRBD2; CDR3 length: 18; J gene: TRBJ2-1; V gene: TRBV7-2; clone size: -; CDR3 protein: CASSPGTSGMGLHDEQFF; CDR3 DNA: TGTGCCAGCAGCCCCGGGACTAGCGGGATGGGATTGCACGATGAGCAGTTCTTC
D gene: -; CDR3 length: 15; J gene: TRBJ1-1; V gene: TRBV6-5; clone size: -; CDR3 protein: CASSYSEAGRLEAFF; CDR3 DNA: TGTGCCAGCAGTTACTCGGAGGCAGGGAGGTTGGAAGCTTTCTTT
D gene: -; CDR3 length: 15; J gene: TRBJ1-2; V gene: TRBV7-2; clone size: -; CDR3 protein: CASSGTLRDISRYTF; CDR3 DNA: TGTGCCAGCAGCGGTACGTTAAGGGACATTAGTCGCTACACCTTC
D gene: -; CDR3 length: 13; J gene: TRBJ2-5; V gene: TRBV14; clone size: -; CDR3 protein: CASSQNIGETQYF; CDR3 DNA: TGTGCCAGCAGCCAAAACATAGGGGAGACCCAGTACTTC
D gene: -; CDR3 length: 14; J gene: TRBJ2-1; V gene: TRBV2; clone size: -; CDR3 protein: CASRRSKVGGEQFF; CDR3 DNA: TGTGCCAGCCGGAGGAGCAAAGTTGGGGGAGAGCAGTTCTTC
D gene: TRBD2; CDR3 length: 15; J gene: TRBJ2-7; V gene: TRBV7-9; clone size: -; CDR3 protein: CASSLNIAGSYEQYF; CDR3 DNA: TGTGCCAGCAGCTTAAACATAGCGGGTTCCTACGAGCAGTACTTC